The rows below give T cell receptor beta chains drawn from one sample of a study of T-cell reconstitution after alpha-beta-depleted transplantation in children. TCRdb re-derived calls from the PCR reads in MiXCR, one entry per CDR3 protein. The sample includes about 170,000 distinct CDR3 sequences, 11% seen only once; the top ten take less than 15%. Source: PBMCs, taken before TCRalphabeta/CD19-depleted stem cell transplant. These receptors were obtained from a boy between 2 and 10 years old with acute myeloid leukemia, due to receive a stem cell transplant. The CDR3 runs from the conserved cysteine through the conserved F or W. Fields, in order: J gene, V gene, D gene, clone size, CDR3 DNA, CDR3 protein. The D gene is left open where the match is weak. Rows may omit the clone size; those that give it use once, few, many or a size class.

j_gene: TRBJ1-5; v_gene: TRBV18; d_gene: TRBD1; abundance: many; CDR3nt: TGTGCCAGCTCCACAGGGGCAGGGGGAGACTATCAGCCCCAGCATTTT; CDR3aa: CASSTGAGGDYQPQHF
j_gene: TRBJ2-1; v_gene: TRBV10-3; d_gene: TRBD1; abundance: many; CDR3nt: TGTGCCATCAGTCAGGGGACAGGGGCTAACAATGAGCAGTTCTTC; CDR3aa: CAISQGTGANNEQFF
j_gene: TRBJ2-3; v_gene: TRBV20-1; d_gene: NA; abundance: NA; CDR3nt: TGCAGTGCTAGTTCTGGGAGTCGGGCTGCAGATACGCAGTATTTT; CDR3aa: CSASSGSRAADTQYF
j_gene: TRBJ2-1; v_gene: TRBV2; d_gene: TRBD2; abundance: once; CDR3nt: TGTGCCAGAGGGACTAGCGGGATCTCCTACAATGAGCAGTTCTTC; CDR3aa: CARGTSGISYNEQFF
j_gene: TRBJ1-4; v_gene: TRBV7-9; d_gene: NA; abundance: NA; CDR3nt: TGTGCCAGCAGCTTAGATGGGAGACCAAATGAAAAACTGTTTTTT; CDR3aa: CASSLDGRPNEKLFF
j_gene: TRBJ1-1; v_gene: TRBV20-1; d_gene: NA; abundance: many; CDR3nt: TGCAGTGCCACAGCAACAGGGACTACTAACACTGAAGCTTTCTTT; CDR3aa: CSATATGTTNTEAFF
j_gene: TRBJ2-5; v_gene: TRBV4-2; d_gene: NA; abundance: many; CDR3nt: TGTGCCAGCAGCCAAGGGCTAGGGGAGACCCAGTACTTC; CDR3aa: CASSQGLGETQYF
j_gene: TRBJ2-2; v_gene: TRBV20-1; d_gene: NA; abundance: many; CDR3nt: TGCAGTGCTAGGTCGGGTAACACCGGGGAGCTGTTTTTT; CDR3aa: CSARSGNTGELFF
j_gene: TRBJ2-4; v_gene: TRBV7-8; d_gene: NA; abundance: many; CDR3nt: TGTGCCAGCAGTGCCGGGCTGGGGTTGGCCAAAAACATTCAGTACTTC; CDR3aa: CASSAGLGLAKNIQYF
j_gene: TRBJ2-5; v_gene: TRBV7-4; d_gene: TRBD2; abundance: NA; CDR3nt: TGTGCCAGCAGCCCCCGGACTAGCGGCAAGATCACCCAGTACTTC; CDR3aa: CASSPRTSGKITQYF
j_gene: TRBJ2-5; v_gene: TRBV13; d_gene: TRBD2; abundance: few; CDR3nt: TGTGCCAGCAGCTTAGGGTCCCTAGCGGTGATGTACCAAGAGACCCAGTACTTC; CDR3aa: CASSLGSLAVMYQETQYF
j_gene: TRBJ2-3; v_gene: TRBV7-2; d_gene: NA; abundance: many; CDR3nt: TGTGCCAGCAGCGTTAGACAGGGAGGCGATACGCAGTATTTT; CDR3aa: CASSVRQGGDTQYF
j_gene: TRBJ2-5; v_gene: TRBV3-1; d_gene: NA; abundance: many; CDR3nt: TGTGCCAGCAGCTTCGTAGAGACCCAGTACTTC; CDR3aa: CASSFVETQYF
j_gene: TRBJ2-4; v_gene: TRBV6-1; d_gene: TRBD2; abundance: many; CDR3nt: TGTGCCAGCAGGGGAGGGTGGAAAAACATTCAGTACTTC; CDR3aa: CASRGGWKNIQYF
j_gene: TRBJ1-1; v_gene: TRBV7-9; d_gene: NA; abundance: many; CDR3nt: TGTGCCAGCAGCTCGTCAGGGTTTGGTACTGAAGCTTTCTTT; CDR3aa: CASSSSGFGTEAFF
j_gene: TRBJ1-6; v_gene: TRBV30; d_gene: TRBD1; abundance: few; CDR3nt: TGTGCCTGGAGTGTACGGTCGGACAGGGGCTCCTATAATTCACCCCTCCACTTT; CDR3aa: CAWSVRSDRGSYNSPLHF
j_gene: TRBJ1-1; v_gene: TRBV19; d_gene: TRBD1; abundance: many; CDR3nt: TGTGCCAGTAGTACTACAGGGGTGGCTGAAGCTTTCTTT; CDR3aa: CASSTTGVAEAFF
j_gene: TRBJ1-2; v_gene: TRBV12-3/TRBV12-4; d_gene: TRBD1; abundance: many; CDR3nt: TGTGCCAGCAGTTCCCGGGACAGTAACTATGGCTACACCTTC; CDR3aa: CASSSRDSNYGYTF
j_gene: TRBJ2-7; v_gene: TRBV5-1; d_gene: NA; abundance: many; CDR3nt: TGCGCCAGCAGCTGGAGCGGGCCGTCCTACGAGCAGTACTTC; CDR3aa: CASSWSGPSYEQYF
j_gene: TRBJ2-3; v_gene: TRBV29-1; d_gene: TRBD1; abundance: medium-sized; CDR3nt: TGCAGCGTTGAAGGTGCACCGGGACAGGGGGCCACAGATACGCAGTATTTT; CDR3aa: CSVEGAPGQGATDTQYF
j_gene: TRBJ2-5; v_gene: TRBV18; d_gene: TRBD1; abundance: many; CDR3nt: TGTGCCAGCAGCCCGGGACAGCAAGAGACCCAGTACTTC; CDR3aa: CASSPGQQETQYF
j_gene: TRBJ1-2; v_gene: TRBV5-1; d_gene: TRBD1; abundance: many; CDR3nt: TGCGCCAGCAGCCCCGGACAGGGGGGAGGCTACACCTTC; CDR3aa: CASSPGQGGGYTF
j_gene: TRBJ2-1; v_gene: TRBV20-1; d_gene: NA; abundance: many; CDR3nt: TGCAGTGCCTCCGACGGCGCGAATGAGCAGTTCTTC; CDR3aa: CSASDGANEQFF
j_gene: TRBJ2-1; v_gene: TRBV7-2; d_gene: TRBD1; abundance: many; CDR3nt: TGTGCCAGCAGCCCACCTTCAGGACAGGGAGGACATGAGCAGTTCTTC; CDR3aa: CASSPPSGQGGHEQFF
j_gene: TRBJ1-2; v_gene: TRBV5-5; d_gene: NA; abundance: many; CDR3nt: TGTGCCAGCAGCATGCTCATGAAATCTGATGGCTACACCTTC; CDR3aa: CASSMLMKSDGYTF
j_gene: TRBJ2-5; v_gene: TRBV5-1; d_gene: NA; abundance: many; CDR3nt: TGCGCCAGCAGCTTTACCTTGCAAGAGACCCAGTACTTC; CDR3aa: CASSFTLQETQYF
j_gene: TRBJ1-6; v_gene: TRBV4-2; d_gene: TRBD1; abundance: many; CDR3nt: TGTGCCAGCAGCCAGGGACAGTATAATTCACCCCTCCACTTT; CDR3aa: CASSQGQYNSPLHF
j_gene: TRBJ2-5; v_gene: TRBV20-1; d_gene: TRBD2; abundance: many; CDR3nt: TGCAGTGCGGGCCGGGGGGGGCAAGAGACCCAGTACTTC; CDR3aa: CSAGRGGQETQYF
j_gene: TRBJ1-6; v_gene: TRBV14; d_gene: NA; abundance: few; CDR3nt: TGTGCCAGCAGCCAAGATTACCGCGCACCCCTCCACTTT; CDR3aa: CASSQDYRAPLHF
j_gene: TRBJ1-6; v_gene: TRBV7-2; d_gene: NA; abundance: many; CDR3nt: TGTGCCAGCAGCTTGGGGAATCCCCTAAGTTATTCACCCCTCCACTTT; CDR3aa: CASSLGNPLSYSPLHF
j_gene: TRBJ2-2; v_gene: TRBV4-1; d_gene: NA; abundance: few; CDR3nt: TGCGCCAGCAGCCAAGAGTGGACTACCTACACCGGGGAGCTGTTTTTT; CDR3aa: CASSQEWTTYTGELFF
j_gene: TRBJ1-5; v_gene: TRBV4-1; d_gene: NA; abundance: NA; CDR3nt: TGCGCCAGCAGCCAAGATCCCCTGAATCAGCCCCAGCATTTT; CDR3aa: CASSQDPLNQPQHF
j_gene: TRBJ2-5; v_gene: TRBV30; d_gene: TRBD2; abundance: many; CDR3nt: TGTGCCTGGAGTGGGGGACTAGCGGAAGAGACCCAGTACTTC; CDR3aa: CAWSGGLAEETQYF
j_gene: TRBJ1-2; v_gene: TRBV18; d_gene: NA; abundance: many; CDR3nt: TGTGCCAGCTCAAGGGGGTTTATCGATGGCTACACCTTC; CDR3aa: CASSRGFIDGYTF
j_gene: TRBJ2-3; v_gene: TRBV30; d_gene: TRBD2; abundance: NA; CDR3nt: TGTGCCTGGAGTGTACGGGAGGATAGCACAGATACGCAGTATTTT; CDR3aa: CAWSVREDSTDTQYF
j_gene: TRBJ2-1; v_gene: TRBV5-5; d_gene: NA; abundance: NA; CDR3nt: TGTGCCAGCAGCTTGGTGCAGGGACGGAATGAGCAGTTCTTC; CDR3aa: CASSLVQGRNEQFF
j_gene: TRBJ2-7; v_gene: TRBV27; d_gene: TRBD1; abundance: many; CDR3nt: TGTGCCAGTGGGACAGGGTACTACGAGCAGTACTTC; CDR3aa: CASGTGYYEQYF
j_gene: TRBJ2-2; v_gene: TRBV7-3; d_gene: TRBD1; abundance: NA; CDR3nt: TGTGCCAGCAGCACCCGGACAGGGGCGAACACCGGGGAGCTGTTTTTT; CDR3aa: CASSTRTGANTGELFF
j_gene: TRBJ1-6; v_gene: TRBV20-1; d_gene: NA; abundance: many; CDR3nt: TGCAGTGCTAGGGCAGGGGCAGTTCTTTCACCCCTCCACTTT; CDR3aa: CSARAGAVLSPLHF
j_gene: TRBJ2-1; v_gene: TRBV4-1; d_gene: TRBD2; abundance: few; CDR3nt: TGCGCCAGCAGCCAAGGGGGGGGGACTATTGAGCAGTTCTTC; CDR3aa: CASSQGGGTIEQFF
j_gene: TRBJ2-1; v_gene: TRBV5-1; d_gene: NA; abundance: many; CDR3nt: TGCGCCAGCAGCTTGGAGGACGGGGCCCCCATGACGTTCTTC; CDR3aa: CASSLEDGAPMTFF
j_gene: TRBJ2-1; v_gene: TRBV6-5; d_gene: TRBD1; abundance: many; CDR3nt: TGTGCCAGCAGCCTTTCGGGACAGCCCTACAATGAGCAGTTCTTC; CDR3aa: CASSLSGQPYNEQFF
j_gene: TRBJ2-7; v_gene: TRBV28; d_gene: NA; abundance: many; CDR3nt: TGTGCCAGCAGTTTAACCGACGAGCAGTACTTC; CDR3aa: CASSLTDEQYF
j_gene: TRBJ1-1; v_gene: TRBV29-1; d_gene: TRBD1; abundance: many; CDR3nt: TGCAGCGTTACCCGGACAGGGGGGAGCACTGAAGCTTTCTTT; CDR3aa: CSVTRTGGSTEAFF
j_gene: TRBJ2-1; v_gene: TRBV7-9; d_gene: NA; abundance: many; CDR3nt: TGTGCCAGCAGCTCTAGGGGGAGGGACAATGAGCAGTTCTTC; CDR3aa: CASSSRGRDNEQFF
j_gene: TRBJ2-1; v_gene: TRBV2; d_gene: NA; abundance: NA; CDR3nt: TGTGCCAGCAGTGAAGGCCTTAGCTCCTACAATGAGCAGTTCTTC; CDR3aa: CASSEGLSSYNEQFF
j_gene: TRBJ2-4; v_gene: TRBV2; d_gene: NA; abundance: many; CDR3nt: TGTGCCAGCACCACCTGGGTGGAAGCCAAAAACATTCAGTACTTC; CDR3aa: CASTTWVEAKNIQYF
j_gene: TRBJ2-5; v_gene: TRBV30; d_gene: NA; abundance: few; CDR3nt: TGTGCCTGGAGTGTAGGAACGCCCCGGGGGACCCAGTACTTC; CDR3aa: CAWSVGTPRGTQYF
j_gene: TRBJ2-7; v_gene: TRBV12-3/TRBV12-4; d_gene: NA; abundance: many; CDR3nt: TGTGCCAGCAGTTTAGCTCAAATACGGGGAAGCTCCTACGAGCAGTACTTC; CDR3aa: CASSLAQIRGSSYEQYF
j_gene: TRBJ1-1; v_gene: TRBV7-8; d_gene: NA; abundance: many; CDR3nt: TGTGCCAGCAGCCCCGGCCCGGGATTCGCGAACACTGAAGCTTTCTTT; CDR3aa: CASSPGPGFANTEAFF
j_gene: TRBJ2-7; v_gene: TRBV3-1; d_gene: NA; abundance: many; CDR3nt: TGTGCCAGCAGCCCTCAGGGGGACTCGTCCGAGCAGTACTTC; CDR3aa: CASSPQGDSSEQYF
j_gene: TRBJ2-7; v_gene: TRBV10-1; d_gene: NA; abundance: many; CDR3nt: TGCGCCAGCAGTGATTCTTTTGGGAGGAATGCCTACGAGCAGTACTTC; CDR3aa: CASSDSFGRNAYEQYF